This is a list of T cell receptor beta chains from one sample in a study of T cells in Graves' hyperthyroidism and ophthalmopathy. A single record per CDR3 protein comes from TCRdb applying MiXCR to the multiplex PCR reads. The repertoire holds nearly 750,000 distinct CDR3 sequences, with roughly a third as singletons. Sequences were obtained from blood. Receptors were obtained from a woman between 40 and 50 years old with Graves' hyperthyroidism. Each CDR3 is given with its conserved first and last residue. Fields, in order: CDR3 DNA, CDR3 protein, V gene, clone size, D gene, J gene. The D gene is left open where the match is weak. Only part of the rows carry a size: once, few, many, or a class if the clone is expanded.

CDR3 DNA: TGTGCCAGCAGCAAAGGGACTAGCGGGAGTTCGATTGGAGAGACCCAGTACTTC
CDR3 protein: CASSKGTSGSSIGETQYF
V gene: TRBV7-2
clone size: many
D gene: TRBD2
J gene: TRBJ2-5

CDR3 DNA: TGTGCCAGCAACACTCCCGGGACAGGGAGCGAGCAGTACTTC
CDR3 protein: CASNTPGTGSEQYF
V gene: TRBV2
clone size: many
D gene: TRBD1
J gene: TRBJ2-7

CDR3 DNA: TGTGCCAGCAGCCGAGATGGCTTGGGTGGCTACACCTTC
CDR3 protein: CASSRDGLGGYTF
V gene: TRBV7-3
clone size: few
D gene: -
J gene: TRBJ1-2

CDR3 DNA: TGTGCCAGCAGGGCGGGGCTCGATGGCTACACCTTC
CDR3 protein: CASRAGLDGYTF
V gene: TRBV2
clone size: -
D gene: -
J gene: TRBJ1-2

CDR3 DNA: TGTGCCAGCAGCGCAGGGACTAGCGGGAGGGCCAACGTCCTGACTTTC
CDR3 protein: CASSAGTSGRANVLTF
V gene: TRBV7-2
clone size: -
D gene: TRBD2
J gene: TRBJ2-6

CDR3 DNA: TGTGCCACCAGCAGAGATGTAACAGGGAGCTCCTACGAGCAGTACTTC
CDR3 protein: CATSRDVTGSSYEQYF
V gene: TRBV15
clone size: many
D gene: -
J gene: TRBJ2-7

CDR3 DNA: TGTGCCTCAGAGGACAGGGACGGGGAGCTGTTTTTT
CDR3 protein: CASEDRDGELFF
V gene: TRBV10-3
clone size: few
D gene: TRBD1
J gene: TRBJ2-2

CDR3 DNA: TGCGCCAGCAGCCAAGAGTGGACAGGGGGCTTCTCACCCCTCCACTTT
CDR3 protein: CASSQEWTGGFSPLHF
V gene: TRBV4-3
clone size: many
D gene: TRBD1
J gene: TRBJ1-6

CDR3 DNA: TGTGCCAGCAGGGCGGACACCGGGGAGCTGTTTTTT
CDR3 protein: CASRADTGELFF
V gene: TRBV7-9
clone size: many
D gene: -
J gene: TRBJ2-2

CDR3 DNA: TGTGCCAGCAGCTTGAGTGCGCGGGAGCTGTTTTTT
CDR3 protein: CASSLSARELFF
V gene: TRBV13
clone size: few
D gene: -
J gene: TRBJ2-2

CDR3 DNA: TGTGCCAGCAGCGTACAGGTTAACTATGGCTACACCTTC
CDR3 protein: CASSVQVNYGYTF
V gene: TRBV7-8
clone size: many
D gene: -
J gene: TRBJ1-2

CDR3 DNA: TGTGCCAGCAGCTTCATACCGTCGGCAGATACGCAGTATTTT
CDR3 protein: CASSFIPSADTQYF
V gene: TRBV11-2
clone size: few
D gene: -
J gene: TRBJ2-3

CDR3 DNA: TGTGCCACCAGCGGAGATCTATTCCTAGGGACAGGGCTTTATGGCTACACCTTC
CDR3 protein: CATSGDLFLGTGLYGYTF
V gene: TRBV15
clone size: many
D gene: TRBD1
J gene: TRBJ1-2

CDR3 DNA: TGTGCCACCAGTGGAATGGGACAACTGAACACCGGGGAGCTGTTTTTT
CDR3 protein: CATSGMGQLNTGELFF
V gene: TRBV24-1
clone size: many
D gene: -
J gene: TRBJ2-2

CDR3 DNA: TGTGCCAGCAGCCCCGACAGAACCAACACCGGGGAGCTGTTTTTT
CDR3 protein: CASSPDRTNTGELFF
V gene: TRBV7-6
clone size: many
D gene: -
J gene: TRBJ2-2

CDR3 DNA: TGTGCCAGCAGCTTAGACAGGTACTCCAATGAGCAGTTCTTC
CDR3 protein: CASSLDRYSNEQFF
V gene: TRBV7-2
clone size: -
D gene: -
J gene: TRBJ2-1

CDR3 DNA: TGTGCCAGTAGTATAGGCAGGATAACTGAAGCTTTCTTT
CDR3 protein: CASSIGRITEAFF
V gene: TRBV19
clone size: -
D gene: -
J gene: TRBJ1-1

CDR3 DNA: TGTGCCTGGAGCGGTTGGGCTAGCGGTCAGCCCCAGCATTTT
CDR3 protein: CAWSGWASGQPQHF
V gene: TRBV2
clone size: -
D gene: -
J gene: TRBJ1-5

CDR3 DNA: TGTGCCAGCACCCCAGTCGATTCGGCCGAGACCCAGTACTTC
CDR3 protein: CASTPVDSAETQYF
V gene: TRBV6-5
clone size: few
D gene: -
J gene: TRBJ2-5

CDR3 DNA: TGTGCCAGCAGCTTAGAATTCAATCAGCCCCAGCATTTT
CDR3 protein: CASSLEFNQPQHF
V gene: TRBV7-2
clone size: many
D gene: -
J gene: TRBJ1-5